These 25 T cell receptor beta chains came from one sample sequenced in a study of vaccination effects on CD4 cells after COVID-19 (dated by TCRdb to between 2022 and 2023). These receptors have no known antigen. After around 11 days of culture, CD4+ T cells were isolated with the EasySep CD4+ T cell isolation kit. Library method: the immunoSEQ multiplex PCR assay. Entries here come from immuneACCESS through TCRdb and include only in-frame sequences with V and J called. Some clones fail to appear in such tables; in the studies checked, an unresolved V gene covers under half of the shortfall, and the cause of the remainder is unknown. The sample table lists around 26,000 clones, around 69% of them with a count of one. The top ten constitute 8% to 13% of the sample. Sequencing was performed on CD4+ T cells from PBMCs cultured without peptide, taken before COVID-19 vaccination. All receptors come from a human donor who received a COVID-19 vaccine.

The V and J genes are TRBV12-3 or TRBV12-4 and TRBJ1-1, with D uncertain. This CDR3 has 13 residues. Trimming cost V 6 bases and J 3 bases, with 11 bases left between them. CDR3 sequence (DNA): TGTGCCAGCAGGGATGGGAGTTACACTGAAGCTTTCTTT. Translation gives CASRDGSYTEAFF.

V is TRBV3-1 (or the pseudogene TRBV3-2) and J is TRBJ1-2, with 8 positions matching TRBD1. Germline V gene data show CDR1 as LGHDT and CDR2 as YNNKEL (reference sequence). This CDR3 contains 15 residues. J gave up 4 bases and V 3 bases, and 7 bases lay outside the gene matches. Here the CDR3 DNA reads TGTGCCAGCAGCCACTTCGCGGACAGGGCCTATGGCTACACCTTC. Protein sequence: CASSHFADRAYGYTF.

V usage is TRBV5-8 and J usage is TRBJ1-1; weak D call: TRBD1 (5 bases). The germline V and J ends were trimmed by 4 bases and 2 bases, with 12 bases remaining between them. The CDR3 runs 14 residues. Germline V gene data show CDR1 as SGHTS and CDR2 as YDEGEE. The CDR3 DNA sequence: TGTGCCAGCAGCCTTAGAGGGGCCAACACTGAAGCTTTCTTT. It encodes CASSLRGANTEAFF.

The chain links TRBV7-2 to TRBJ2-5; a possible D gene is TRBD1 (5 bases). V shed 2 bases and J shed 0 bases, with 7 bases lying between them. Looked up from germline, CDR1 is SGHTA and CDR2 is FQGNSA. The CDR3 has 14 residues. CDR3: CASSLQGDQETQYF. CDR3 DNA sequence: TGTGCCAGCAGCTTACAAGGGGACCAAGAGACCCAGTACTTC.

The genes are TRBV29-1 and TRBJ2-3, with TRBD1 as a possible D gene (6 bases). Germline CDR1 and CDR2: SQVTM and ANQGSEA. The CDR3 spans 13 residues. V was clipped by 2 bases and J by 3 bases, with 9 bases between them. CDR3 sequence: CSVETGWTDTQYF. The CDR3 coding sequence is TGCAGCGTTGAAACAGGGTGGACAGATACGCAGTATTTT.

The chain recombines TRBV18 with TRBJ1-1; no definite D call. V shed 8 bases and J shed 0 bases, with 10 bases lying between them. Germline CDR1 and CDR2: KGHSH and LQKENI. The CDR3 spans 13 residues. CDR3 coding DNA: TGTGCCAGCCACAGAGAAATGAACACTGAAGCTTTCTTT. Amino acid sequence: CASHREMNTEAFF.

The chain recombines TRBV5-5 with TRBJ1-3; D is unclear. The V end lost 4 bases, the J end lost 0 bases, and 11 bases lay between the germline ends. CDR1 and CDR2 from the germline V gene are SGHKS and YYEKEE (reference sequence). There are 15 residues in the CDR3. The CDR3: CASSPQTYSGNTIYF. Here the CDR3 DNA reads TGTGCCAGCAGCCCTCAGACGTACTCTGGAAACACCATATATTTT.

This CDR3 reads CASSDPVGRLGTQYF. CDR3 DNA: TGTGCCAGCAGTGACCCGGTGGGCCGATTAGGGACCCAGTACTTC. This chain links TRBV28 with TRBJ2-5; D ambiguous. V lost 5 bases and J lost 7, with 20 bases in between. CDR1 and CDR2 (germline): MDHEN, SYDVKM. The CDR3 has 15 amino acids. The whole variable domain, remainder taken from reference TRBV28 and TRBJ2-5, is DVKVTQSSRYLVKRTGEKVFLECVQDMDHENMFWYRQDPGLGLRLIYFSYDVKMKEKGDIPEGYSVSREKKERFSLILESASTNQTSMYLCASSDPVGRLGTQYFGPGTRLLVL.

This clone was found once. V and J are TRBV4-1 and TRBJ2-3; 12 bases map to TRBD2. V lost 4 bases and J lost 0; bases outside the gene matches: 8. The CDR3 has 18 amino acids. From germline, CDR1 is MGHRA and CDR2 YSYEKL. CDR3 DNA sequence: TGCGCCAGCAGCCCCTGGACTAGCGGGGCTTCGAGCACAGATACGCAGTATTTT. This translates into CASSPWTSGASSTDTQYF.

This chain connects TRBV27 to TRBJ2-1, with D possibly TRBD2 on 5 matching bases. Between the trimmed V and J ends, which lost 4 bases and 4 bases, there was a span of 14 bases. Germline V gene sequence: CDR1 MNHEY, CDR2 SMNVEV (reference sequence). This CDR3 comprises 15 residues. The CDR3 DNA sequence: TGTGCCAGCAGTTCCGTCAGGACTTTATACAATGAGCAGTTCTTC. Encoded protein: CASSSVRTLYNEQFF.

The rearrangement uses TRBV11-2 and TRBJ2-1; TRBD1 agrees at 7 bases. V shed 4 bases, J shed 10 bases, and the junction held 10 bases outside the gene matches. The length of the CDR3 is 14 residues. From germline, CDR1 is SGHAT and CDR2 FQNNGV. As DNA, the CDR3 is TGTGCCAGCAGCTCCCTGACAGGGTTCGGCGAGCAGTTCTTC. It yields the protein CASSSLTGFGEQFF.

V is TRBV9 and J is TRBJ2-6, with D hard to call. Trimming left V 0 bases short and J 3 bases short, with 1 base between. The CDR3 is 13 amino acids. CDR1 is SGDLS and CDR2 is YYNGEE in the germline V gene. CDR3 in amino acids: CASSVGGANVLTF. CDR3 bases: TGTGCCAGCAGCGTAGGTGGGGCCAACGTCCTGACTTTC.

The rearrangement uses TRBV5-1 and TRBJ2-2, with 10 positions matching TRBD1. This CDR3 contains 16 residues. V trimming: 2 bases; J trimming: 2 bases; junction bases outside the gene matches: 3. Germline CDR1 is SGHRS and CDR2 is YFSETQ. CDR3 DNA: TGCGCCAGCAGCTTCGGGACAGGGGTCAACACCGGGGAGCTGTTTTTT. Translated, it gives CASSFGTGVNTGELFF.

The chain employs TRBV27 and TRBJ2-2; TRBD1 matches 7 bases. V dropped 6 bases and J dropped 4; count of bases not matched to a gene: 8. The CDR3 has 15 residues. The germline gives CDR1 MNHEY, CDR2 SMNVEV (reference sequence). DNA of the CDR3: TGTGCCAGCAGCCGTCGACAGGGTACCACCGGGGAGCTGTTTTTT. It yields the protein CASSRRQGTTGELFF.

The chain carries TRBV7-2 and TRBJ2-5; 8 positions match TRBD1. The germline V gene has CDR1 SGHTA and CDR2 FQGNSA. This CDR3 contains 15 residues. After removal of 2 bases from V and 3 bases from J, the junction contained 5 bases not matched to a gene. CDR3 sequence: CASSLLGTGKETQYF. DNA of the CDR3: TGTGCCAGCAGCTTACTAGGGACAGGCAAAGAGACCCAGTACTTC.

The rearrangement links TRBV9 to TRBJ1-4; D may be TRBD1 (5 bases). Trimming cost V 3 bases and J 8 bases, with 14 bases left between them. CDR3 length: 14 amino acids. Germline CDR1 SGDLS, CDR2 YYNGEE. CDR3 protein: CASSDGTGGEKLFF. CDR3 DNA sequence: TGTGCCAGCAGCGACGGGACGGGGGGGGAAAAACTGTTTTTT.

V and J are TRBV5-1 and TRBJ2-2; weak D call: TRBD1 (5 bases). The CDR3 totals 16 residues. CDR1 and CDR2 (germline): SGHRS, YFSETQ. V lost 5 bases, J lost 4 bases, and 18 bases lay in between. The CDR3 reads CASRPQGKSSTGELFF. The DNA of the CDR3 is TGCGCCAGCAGACCTCAGGGAAAATCAAGCACCGGGGAGCTGTTTTTT.

The rearrangement joins TRBV20-1 to TRBJ1-1, with D maybe TRBD1 (5 bases). Per the germline V gene, CDR1 is DFQATT and CDR2 is SNEGSKA (reference sequence). Trimming removed 3 bases at V and 4 bases at J, with 15 bases between. The CDR3 has 14 amino acids. The CDR3 DNA follows: TGCAGTGCTAGTCTCCCGGGGGGGTTCACTGAAGCTTTCTTT. It specifies CSASLPGGFTEAFF.

J is TRBJ1-1 and V is TRBV20-1; D call uncertain. Germline V gene sequence: CDR1 DFQATT, CDR2 SNEGSKA (reference sequence). This CDR3 comprises 11 residues. Trimming shortened V by 4 bases and J by 11 bases, and 14 bases separated the two germline ends. The DNA of the CDR3 is TGCAGTGCTACGCTCCTCCGTGAGGCTTTCTTT. This encodes CSATLLREAFF.

The chain couples TRBV7-2 to TRBJ2-1; D might be TRBD2 (7 bases). The CDR3 extends over 16 amino acids. The germline V gene encodes CDR1 SGHTA and CDR2 FQGNSA. V dropped 2 bases and J dropped 7 bases, with 18 bases sitting between them. CDR3 loop: CASSLRGASTGNEQFF. CDR3 coding DNA: TGTGCCAGCAGCTTACGGGGGGCTAGCACAGGGAATGAGCAGTTCTTC.

The chain joins TRBV30 to TRBJ1-1, with TRBD1 identical over 9 bases. The V gene end was trimmed by 4 bases and the J gene end by 2 bases; junction bases not matched to a gene: 5. There are 14 residues in the CDR3. Germline V gene data show CDR1 as GTSNPN and CDR2 as SVGIG (reference sequence). In nucleotides, the CDR3 is TGTGCCTGGAAGGGACAGGGATCCAACACTGAAGCTTTCTTT. Protein: CAWKGQGSNTEAFF.

The chain has TRBV4-1 and TRBJ1-2; D is uncertain. Deletions cut 0 bases from V and 2 bases from J, with 7 bases between. The germline CDR1 and CDR2 sequences are MGHRA and YSYEKL. CDR3 size: 14 residues. CDR3 residues: CASSQEQGNYGYTF. In nucleotides, the CDR3 is TGCGCCAGCAGCCAAGAACAAGGGAACTATGGCTACACCTTC.

The chain is built from TRBV7-6 and TRBJ2-3; D gene ambiguous. CDR1 is SGHVS, CDR2 FNYEAQ, per germline. V lost 4 bases to trimming and J lost 5 bases, with 7 bases between them. The CDR3 runs 12 residues. Here the CDR3 reads CASSSVEDTQYF. The DNA of the CDR3 is TGTGCCAGCAGCTCGGTGGAAGATACGCAGTATTTT. The complete variable domain, with remaining parts taken from reference TRBV7-6 and TRBJ2-3, reads GAGVSQSPRYKVTKRGQDVALRCDPISGHVSLYWYRQALGQGPEFLTYFNYEAQQDKSGLPNDRFSAERPEGSISTLTIQRTEQRDSAMYRCASSSVEDTQYFGPGTRLTVL.

In this sample, this clone turned up once. The chain is built from TRBV6-5 and TRBJ2-7, with D perhaps given as TRBD1 or TRBD2 (7 bases each). The germline gives CDR1 MNHEY, CDR2 SVGAGI. V dropped 10 bases and J dropped 1 base, with 14 bases sitting between them. The CDR3 covers 13 residues. The CDR3 sequence: CATQGGISYEQYF. DNA of the CDR3: TGTGCCACCCAGGGGGGGATATCCTACGAGCAGTACTTC.

The CDR3 bases are TGTGCCAGCAGATCCCCCTCTCGCGGAGCCAAAGAGACCCAGTACTTC. This codes for CASRSPSRGAKETQYF. The V and J genes are TRBV27 and TRBJ2-5; no definite D call. V gave up 6 bases and J gave up 3 bases, with 20 bases separating them. Per germline, CDR1 MNHEY and CDR2 SMNVEV (reference sequence). There are 16 residues in the CDR3.